The T cell receptor (beta chain) described here comes from a study of OX40 agonist ivuxolimab in advanced cancers. The assay was immunoSEQ multiplex PCR, and TCRdb's table has in-frame clones only and misses some. The sample lists roughly 100,000 clones, 85% to 90% seen once, with roughly 5.5% in the top ten. Germline CDR1 is SEHNR and CDR2 is FQNEAQ (reference sequence). V gave up 3 bases and J gave up 5 bases; unmatched junction bases: 3. There are 14 residues in the CDR3. The sample was CD4+ or CD8+ T cells sorted from blood, taken in a trial of the OX40 agonist ivuxolimab. The TCR was taken from an adult with an advanced solid tumor such as melanoma, head and neck, liver or kidney cancer. The chain is built from TRBV7-9 and TRBJ1-1; 10 nucleotides agree with TRBD1. CDR3 sequence (DNA): TGTGCCAGCAGCTTGCGGACAGGGGGAACTGAAGCTTTCTTT. Protein product: CASSLRTGGTEAFF.